A single sample gave rise to the 13 T cell receptor beta chains below, sequenced in a study of T cell changes during pregnancy in multiple sclerosis. Profiling relied on immunoSEQ multiplex PCR, and the TCRdb table lists in-frame clones only, not all of them. This table has 93,000 or so clones, around 93% appearing once. The material sequenced was peripheral blood, taken before pregnancy. These receptors all come from a female donor with multiple sclerosis, enrolled in a pregnancy study.

V usage is TRBV29-1 and J usage is TRBJ2-1, with 8 bases fitting TRBD2. V shed 4 bases, J shed 9 bases, and the junction held 11 bases outside the gene matches. The CDR3 runs to 14 residues. Germline V gene data show CDR1 as SQVTM and CDR2 as ANQGSEA. The CDR3 nucleotides are TGCAGCGTTGTTCACGGGAGGGCCACTAGTGAGCAGTTCTTC. Its protein product is CSVVHGRATSEQFF.

This chain joins TRBV5-4 and TRBJ2-5; 9 bases agree with TRBD2. The CDR3 runs 15 residues. Germline CDR1 and CDR2: SGHNT and YYREEE (reference sequence). The V segment lost 0 bases and the J segment 5 bases; nucleotides outside the gene matches: 5. The CDR3 DNA reads TGTGCCAGCAGCTTGGGGGTTCTAGCGGGGGAGACCCAGTACTTC. Residues: CASSLGVLAGETQYF.

The chain uses TRBV28 and TRBJ1-1, with a weak D call TRBD1 (5 bases). With 5 bases removed from V and 1 base from J, the gap between germline ends came to 17 bases. The germline V gene encodes CDR1 MDHEN and CDR2 SYDVKM. This CDR3 spans 16 amino acids. The CDR3 sequence is CASSGMGTLWNTEAFF. DNA for the CDR3: TGTGCCAGCAGTGGGATGGGGACTTTATGGAACACTGAAGCTTTCTTT.

This clone came up once. This chain connects TRBV28 to TRBJ1-2; D call uncertain. The CDR3 covers 21 residues. Germline V CDR1 and CDR2: MDHEN, SYDVKM. The germline V and J ends were trimmed by 8 bases and 7 bases, with 41 bases remaining between them. CDR3 amino acids: CASAEGSWGGYTGGSWGGYTF. The CDR3 DNA sequence: TGTGCCAGCGCGGAGGGATCCTGGGGTGGCTACACCGGCGGATCCTGGGGTGGCTACACCTTC.

V gene TRBV5-1 combines with J gene TRBJ2-3; D is perhaps TRBD1 (5 bases). The germline gives CDR1 SGHRS, CDR2 YFSETQ. V was shortened by 2 bases and J by 1 base, with 14 bases between the two germline ends. The CDR3 runs 16 residues. The DNA of the CDR3 is TGCGCCAGCAGCTTACCTGCCCAGGGTGGCACAGATACGCAGTATTTT. This codes for CASSLPAQGGTDTQYF.

J is TRBJ1-1 and V is TRBV28, with TRBD1 matching 8 bases. Germline assignment: CDR1 MDHEN and CDR2 SYDVKM. V gave up 3 bases and J gave up 0 bases; unmatched junction bases: 12. The CDR3 has 18 amino acids. In nucleotides, the CDR3 is TGTGCCAGCAGTTTCCTCCCTGGACAGGGCGAAATGAACACTGAAGCTTTCTTT. It yields the protein CASSFLPGQGEMNTEAFF. Using reference TRBV28 and TRBJ1-1 for the parts outside the CDR3, the full variable domain is DVKVTQSSRYLVKRTGEKVFLECVQDMDHENMFWYRQDPGLGLRLIYFSYDVKMKEKGDIPEGYSVSREKKERFSLILESASTNQTSMYLCASSFLPGQGEMNTEAFFGQGTRLTVV.

This clone was seen more than once but under ten times. The chain links TRBV7-2 to TRBJ1-6, with 9 bases aligning to TRBD1. With 6 bases clipped from V and 5 bases from J, the junction kept 2 bases outside the gene matches. Germline V gene lookup returns CDR1 SGHTA and CDR2 FQGNSA. This CDR3 has 14 amino acids. CDR3 DNA: TGTGCCAGCAGGGACAGGGGAAATAATTCACCCCTCCACTTT. Translated: CASRDRGNNSPLHF.

The V gene is TRBV9, the J gene TRBJ1-2; 7 bases are a match to TRBD1. Trimming cost V 0 bases and J 4 bases; bases outside gene matches: 18. The CDR3 has 19 amino acids. In germline, CDR1 is SGDLS, CDR2 YYNGEE. The CDR3 coding sequence is TGTGCCAGCAGCGTAGGCCCCCTAGGGCACACACAGGGGAGCTATGGCTACACCTTC. It translates to CASSVGPLGHTQGSYGYTF.

The chain couples TRBV4-1 to TRBJ2-3; 15 bases match TRBD2. Germline CDR1 MGHRA, CDR2 YSYEKL. Trimming removed 4 bases from V and 3 bases from J; junction bases left unmatched: 14. This CDR3 is built from 20 residues. The CDR3 nucleotides are TGCGCCAGCAGCCCGAGCACCGGGACTAGCGGGAGGTTAGGGACAGATACGCAGTATTTT. It is translated as CASSPSTGTSGRLGTDTQYF.

This clone came up a few times. This chain connects TRBV5-5 to TRBJ1-4, with D tentatively TRBD1 (6 bases). This CDR3 contains 14 residues. Trimming pared 3 bases from V and 4 bases from J, leaving 10 bases between. Germline V gene lookup returns CDR1 SGHKS and CDR2 YYEKEE (reference sequence). CDR3 DNA: TGTGCCAGCAGCTCCGGACAGCTTAATGAAAAACTGTTTTTT. This translates into CASSSGQLNEKLFF.

This sequence joins TRBV19 and TRBJ1-5; 9 bases are a match to TRBD1. V was pared by 4 bases and J by 2 bases, with 9 bases of the junction left unmatched. The CDR3 length is 17 residues. Germline loops: CDR1 LNHDA, CDR2 SQIVND (reference sequence). CDR3 residues: CASSTPGQGVGNQPQHF. CDR3 in DNA: TGTGCCAGTAGTACACCGGGACAGGGAGTAGGCAATCAGCCCCAGCATTTT.

The rearrangement links TRBV5-4 to TRBJ2-3; D perhaps matches TRBD2 (6 bases). Germline CDR1 reads SGHNT; CDR2 reads YYREEE (reference sequence). The CDR3 sequence is 16 residues long. Trimming took 4 bases from V and 4 from J, leaving 19 bases between them. CDR3 nucleotides: TGTGCCAGCAGCCCTGGTAGGGGAGGTTGGGCAGATACGCAGTATTTT. It yields the protein CASSPGRGGWADTQYF.

This clone was seen only once. The V call is TRBV4-1, the J call TRBJ2-1; 7 bases agree with TRBD2. The germline V gene encodes CDR1 MGHRA and CDR2 YSYEKL. CDR3 length equals 17 residues. Germline trimming cut 0 bases from V and 0 bases from J; bases unmatched to any gene: 5. CDR3 sequence: CASSQDWGGSSYNEQFF. For the CDR3, the DNA is TGCGCCAGCAGCCAAGATTGGGGGGGTAGCTCCTACAATGAGCAGTTCTTC.